Presented here are 32 T cell receptor beta chains from one specimen sequenced in a study of Graves' ophthalmopathy and Graves' hyperthyroidism. Investigators amplified TCR beta CDR3 regions from RNA transcripts. Second-round multiplex PCR came after first-round RT-PCR with HTBI primers. MiXCR was run by TCRdb on the multiplex PCR reads, yielding one entry per CDR3 protein. The repertoire includes about 220,000 distinct CDR3 sequences, around a fifth of them detected once, and roughly 40% sits in the top ten. Sequencing was carried out using peripheral blood. These receptors were taken from a woman between 45 and 60 years old with Graves' ophthalmopathy.

As regards this clonotype: A junction boundary mismatches the germline segment, possibly from a read error. V gene TRBV14 combines with J gene TRBJ1-1; D ambiguous. This CDR3 spans 15 amino acids. The germline V gene encodes CDR1 SGHDN and CDR2 FVKESK. The CDR3 region has the DNA TGTGCCAGCAGCCATGGGGTCTTGCTGAACACTGAAGCTTGCTTT. It encodes CASSHGVLLNTEACF.

This clonotype was picked up many times. J is TRBJ2-2 and V is TRBV19; 7 bases fit TRBD1. The CDR3 totals 13 residues. Germline V gene data show CDR1 as LNHDA and CDR2 as SQIVND (reference sequence). V trimming: 8 bases; J trimming: 8 bases; junction bases outside the gene matches: 8. The CDR3 loop reads CASETGNPGELFF. DNA for the CDR3: TGTGCCAGTGAGACAGGGAATCCAGGGGAGCTGTTTTTT.

The V gene is TRBV20-1, the J gene TRBJ2-7, with D hard to call. Trimming shortened V by 1 base and J by 6 bases, and 10 bases separated the two germline ends. CDR3 length: 12 amino acids. Germline CDR1 and CDR2: DFQATT and SNEGSKA (reference sequence). The DNA of the CDR3 is TGCAGTGCTAGAGGATGGGGAATCGAGCAGTACTTC. Its translation is CSARGWGIEQYF.

This chain connects TRBV6-2 or TRBV6-3 to TRBJ2-5; TRBD2 agrees at 8 bases. J lost 3 bases, V lost 6 bases, and 9 bases had no gene match. There are 15 residues in the CDR3. Germline CDR1 reads MNHEY; CDR2 reads SVGEGT. In nucleotides, the CDR3 is TGTGCCAGCAGGCAACTAGCGGCCGGTAAAGAGACCCAGTACTTC. Its protein is CASRQLAAGKETQYF.

The V and J genes are TRBV30 and TRBJ2-2; no reliable D call. CDR1 is GTSNPN, CDR2 SVGIG, per germline (reference sequence). This CDR3 contains 14 residues. V gave up 4 bases and J gave up 6 bases, with 15 bases separating them. DNA of the CDR3: TGTGCCTGGACCCGACAATCTATCGCCGGGGAGCTGTTTTTT. As protein: CAWTRQSIAGELFF.

This clonotype was detected only a few times. The chain employs TRBV9 and TRBJ2-5; 7 bases are a match to TRBD1. CDR1 and CDR2 from the germline V gene are SGDLS and YYNGEE. The CDR3 has 14 amino acids. Germline trimming cut 2 bases from V and 1 base from J; bases unmatched to any gene: 2. The CDR3 DNA sequence: TGTGCCAGCAGCGTGGCAGGGGGCCAAGAGACCCAGTACTTC. It translates to CASSVAGGQETQYF.

This clonotype was seen repeatedly, ten times or more. The chain carries TRBV27 and TRBJ1-5, with TRBD1 as a possible D gene (5 bases). Germline V gene data show CDR1 as MNHEY and CDR2 as SMNVEV (reference sequence). Trimming shortened V by 2 bases and J by 10 bases, and 15 bases separated the two germline ends. This CDR3 comprises 14 residues. CDR3 amino acids: CASSLTGAQGPQHF. CDR3 bases: TGTGCCAGCAGTTTAACAGGAGCCCAGGGCCCCCAGCATTTT.

This clonotype was picked up many times. This chain connects TRBV20-1 to TRBJ1-1; D is ambiguous. The germline CDR1 and CDR2 sequences are DFQATT and SNEGSKA (reference sequence). The CDR3 sequence is 12 residues long. The V and J ends lost 0 bases and 8 bases respectively, with 10 bases between them. CDR3 loop: CSARDGRVEAFF. In DNA form, the CDR3 reads TGCAGTGCTAGAGATGGGAGGGTCGAAGCTTTCTTT.

This clonotype was counted many times. This sequence joins TRBV14 and TRBJ1-1; a possible D gene is TRBD1 (6 bases). Trimming took 2 bases from V and 4 from J, leaving 8 bases between them. CDR1 SGHDN and CDR2 FVKESK come from the germline V gene. The CDR3 has 13 residues. The CDR3 sequence: CASSQRTATEAFF. DNA of the CDR3: TGTGCCAGCAGCCAAAGGACAGCCACTGAAGCTTTCTTT.

This clonotype was picked up many times. The rearrangement joins TRBV27 to TRBJ2-7; D is perhaps TRBD2 (5 bases). The CDR3 is 12 amino acids. Trimming left V 7 bases short and J 2 bases short, with 9 bases between. Germline lookup yields CDR1 MNHEY and CDR2 SMNVEV (reference sequence). The CDR3 loop reads CASKTGAYEQYF. The DNA of the CDR3 is TGTGCCAGCAAAACCGGGGCCTACGAGCAGTACTTC.

This clonotype was counted at least ten times. V usage is TRBV5-1 and J usage is TRBJ1-2; 9 nucleotides agree with TRBD1. V was clipped by 3 bases and J by 0 bases; unmatched bases: 3. Germline assignment: CDR1 SGHRS and CDR2 YFSETQ. CDR3 size: 15 residues. The CDR3 here is CASSSDRGANYGYTF. DNA of the CDR3: TGCGCCAGCAGCTCGGACAGGGGAGCTAACTATGGCTACACCTTC. Together with reference TRBV5-1 and TRBJ1-2, the CDR3 gives the full variable domain: KAGVTQTPRYLIKTRGQQVTLSCSPISGHRSVSWYQQTPGQGLQFLFEYFSETQRNKGNFPGRFSGRQFSNSRSEMNVSTLELGDSALYLCASSSDRGANYGYTFGSGTRLTVV.

This clonotype was picked up one time. The gene calls are TRBV6-2 or TRBV6-3 and TRBJ1-1, with D perhaps TRBD1 (5 bases). Germline V CDR1 and CDR2: MNHEY, SVGEGT. The CDR3 length is 14 residues. V lost 0 bases and J lost 8, with 13 bases in between. Written as DNA, the CDR3 is TGTGCCAGCAGTTACTCGGGGGGTCCCGGAGAAGCTTTCTTT. Its protein is CASSYSGGPGEAFF.

Many counts were recorded for this clonotype. This could be a read error, since a much larger clone is one nucleotide away. The chain is built from TRBV6-1 and TRBJ1-1; D ambiguous. V dropped 7 bases and J dropped 6 bases, with 12 bases sitting between them. The CDR3 length is 12 residues. Germline CDR1 is MNHNS and CDR2 is SASEGT. The CDR3: CASTHKVPEAFF. The CDR3 DNA is TGTGCCAGCACCCATAAGGTCCCTGAAGCTTTCTTT.

This clonotype was seen ten or more times. The chain links TRBV20-1 to TRBJ1-2; D possibly corresponds to TRBD1 (6 bases). V lost 6 bases to trimming and J lost 8 bases, with 19 bases between them. The CDR3 totals 13 residues. Germline V gene sequence: CDR1 DFQATT, CDR2 SNEGSKA (reference sequence). The CDR3 here is CSAPVVAGEGYTF. CDR3 DNA sequence: TGCAGTGCCCCCGTGGTGGCAGGGGAAGGCTACACCTTC.

The table lists this clonotype with many counts. The chain recombines TRBV20-1 with TRBJ1-5; the D gene is possibly TRBD1 (5 bases). Between the trimmed V and J ends, which lost 2 bases and 2 bases, there was a span of 13 bases. The CDR3 spans 15 residues. Germline V CDR1 and CDR2: DFQATT, SNEGSKA (reference sequence). The CDR3 spells CSARIDVRGNQPQHF. DNA of the CDR3: TGCAGTGCTAGAATCGATGTCAGGGGCAATCAGCCCCAGCATTTT.

This clonotype was recorded many times. The V call is TRBV29-1, the J call TRBJ1-2; D remains unclear. Trimming left V 4 bases short and J 4 bases short, with 10 bases between. The V gene's germline CDR1 is SQVTM and CDR2 ANQGSEA. The CDR3 has 12 amino acids. CDR3 DNA: TGCAGCGTTGCCGGACGGACCTATGGCTACACCTTC. Translated: CSVAGRTYGYTF.

This clonotype was picked up many times. The V gene is TRBV2, the J gene TRBJ1-1; D is unclear. V was clipped by 4 bases and J by 5 bases, with 11 bases between them. The V gene's germline CDR1 is SNHLY and CDR2 FYNNEI. This CDR3 spans 13 amino acids. The CDR3 coding sequence is TGTGCCAGCAGTGCCAGTCCAAGAACTGAAGCTTTCTTT. Translated, it gives CASSASPRTEAFF.

This clonotype was seen repeatedly, ten times or more. V gene TRBV11-2 combines with J gene TRBJ1-6; a weak D match, TRBD1 (5 bases). Deletions cut 2 bases from V and 10 bases from J, with 9 bases between. CDR3 length equals 13 residues. Per germline, CDR1 SGHAT and CDR2 FQNNGV. In DNA form, the CDR3 reads TGTGCCAGCAGCTTAAAGGGGAGGTCACCCCTCCACTTT. Translation gives CASSLKGRSPLHF.

About this clonotype itself: A read error is possible here, since a much larger clone lies one base away. The rearrangement links TRBV14 to TRBJ2-2; possible D gene TRBD2, 6 bases. Germline V gene sequence: CDR1 SGHDN, CDR2 FVKESK. The CDR3 is made up of 13 amino acids. CDR3 sequence: CASSQDDGGELLF. The CDR3 nucleotides read TGTGCCAGCAGCCAAGACGACGGCGGGGAGCTGCTTTTT.

The chain couples TRBV28 to TRBJ2-7; TRBD1 aligns across 9 bases. This CDR3 has 14 residues. Germline-derived CDR1 and CDR2 are MDHEN and SYDVKM. V lost 6 bases and J lost 4; bases outside the gene matches: 7. The CDR3 coding sequence is TGTGCCAGCAGCAACCGGGACAGGGAGTACGAGCAGTACTTC. This sequence encodes CASSNRDREYEQYF.

This chain uses TRBV4-1 with TRBJ2-7, with D possibly TRBD2 on 5 matching bases. V dropped 1 base and J dropped 3 bases, with 13 bases sitting between them. Germline-derived CDR1 and CDR2 are MGHRA and YSYEKL. CDR3 length equals 15 residues. The CDR3 reads CASSQVVGALYEQYF. The CDR3 nucleotides read TGCGCCAGCAGCCAAGTCGTGGGAGCCCTCTACGAGCAGTACTTC.

This clonotype was detected a few times. The V gene is TRBV11-2, the J gene TRBJ2-4; tentative D call: TRBD2 (5 bases). This CDR3 spans 16 amino acids. CDR1 and CDR2 from the germline V gene are SGHAT and FQNNGV. V gave up 5 bases and J gave up 0 bases, with 14 bases separating them. CDR3 coding DNA: TGTGCCAGCAGCACCGATCTCGGGATAGCCAAAAACATTCAGTACTTC. This translates into CASSTDLGIAKNIQYF. Full variable domain (missing parts from reference TRBV11-2 and TRBJ2-4): EAGVAQSPRYKIIEKRQSVAFWCNPISGHATLYWYQQILGQGPKLLIQFQNNGVVDDSQLPKDRFSAERLKGVDSTLKIQPAKLEDSAVYLCASSTDLGIAKNIQYFGAGTRLSVL.

This clonotype was observed at least ten times. This chain connects TRBV12-3 or TRBV12-4 to TRBJ1-5; D is uncertain. V lost 6 bases and J lost 1, with 7 bases in between. This CDR3 has 13 residues. The CDR3 reads CASSGGSNQPQHF. The CDR3 coding sequence is TGTGCCAGCAGCGGAGGCAGCAATCAGCCCCAGCATTTT.

This clonotype was observed many times. The V and J genes are TRBV12-3 or TRBV12-4 and TRBJ1-2; 8 bases are a match to TRBD1. V dropped 6 bases and J dropped 5; count of bases not matched to a gene: 5. CDR3 length: 13 amino acids. The CDR3 sequence is CASRPGGGYGYTF. For the CDR3, the DNA is TGTGCCAGCAGACCAGGGGGCGGGTATGGCTACACCTTC.

J is TRBJ2-3 and V is TRBV13; the D is unclear. V was pared by 1 base and J by 2 bases, with 7 bases between. This CDR3 comprises 14 residues. Germline CDR1 reads PRHDT; CDR2 reads FYEKMQ (reference sequence). CDR3 region: CASSLVANTDTQYF. For the CDR3, the DNA is TGTGCCAGCAGCTTAGTCGCGAACACAGATACGCAGTATTTT. Full variable domain (missing parts from reference TRBV13 and TRBJ2-3): AAGVIQSPRHLIKEKRETATLKCYPIPRHDTVYWYQQGPGQDPQFLISFYEKMQSDKGSIPDRFSAQQFSDYHSELNMSSLELGDSALYFCASSLVANTDTQYFGPGTRLTVL.

This clonotype was picked up many times. The chain recombines TRBV12-3 or TRBV12-4 with TRBJ2-4; D unresolved. The CDR3 runs to 13 residues. Trimming took 4 bases from V and 7 from J, leaving 11 bases between them. CDR3 residues: CASSSPFGNIQYF. The CDR3 DNA sequence: TGTGCCAGCAGTTCCCCATTTGGGAACATTCAGTACTTC.

This clonotype was detected many times. V gene TRBV4-2 combines with J gene TRBJ1-1; no firm D call. Germline V CDR1 and CDR2: LGHNA, YNFKEQ. This CDR3 spans 16 amino acids. Deletions cut 4 bases from V and 2 bases from J, with 17 bases between. CDR3 DNA: TGTGCCAGCAGCCCCGGAGATCGCGGGTCAAACACTGAAGCTTTCTTT. Its protein product is CASSPGDRGSNTEAFF.

This clonotype came up once. An end of the junction does not agree with germline; a read error may underlie this. J is TRBJ1-2 and V is TRBV20-1; 7 bases fit TRBD1. This CDR3 has 15 amino acids. Per germline, CDR1 DFQATT and CDR2 SNEGSKA (reference sequence). Here the CDR3 reads CSARGRIGGAFGYIF. The CDR3 bases are TGCAGTGCTAGGGGAAGGATAGGGGGCGCGTTTGGCTACATCTTC.

The J gene is TRBJ2-7, the V gene TRBV5-1; a weak D match, TRBD1 (5 bases). Germline lookup yields CDR1 SGHRS and CDR2 YFSETQ. Trimming stripped 3 bases from V and 1 base from J, with 17 bases between. The CDR3 sequence is 16 residues long. Written as DNA, the CDR3 is TGCGCCAGCAGCTACGAAGACAGTCTACCATCCTACGAGCAGTACTTC. Its translation: CASSYEDSLPSYEQYF.

This clonotype was found many times. The chain combines TRBV29-1 with TRBJ2-7; D gene ambiguous. The CDR3 consists of 12 residues. V was pared by 0 bases and J by 3 bases, with 6 bases between. Germline V lookup: CDR1 SQVTM, CDR2 ANQGSEA. The CDR3: CSVEDRVYEQYF. CDR3 coding DNA: TGCAGCGTTGAAGACAGAGTCTACGAGCAGTACTTC.

This clonotype came up many times. The rearrangement links TRBV20-1 to TRBJ2-7; no clear D gene. The CDR3 spans 12 residues. V was clipped by 2 bases and J by 2 bases, with 7 bases between them. Germline lookup yields CDR1 DFQATT and CDR2 SNEGSKA (reference sequence). The CDR3 reads CSARLSPYEQYF. The CDR3 coding sequence is TGCAGTGCTAGACTTTCTCCCTACGAGCAGTACTTC.

The V call is TRBV29-1, the J call TRBJ1-2, with D possibly matching TRBD1 (6 bases). The CDR3 is made up of 13 amino acids. From germline, CDR1 is SQVTM and CDR2 ANQGSEA. Trimming shortened V by 7 bases and J by 1 base, and 13 bases separated the two germline ends. CDR3: CSADRTNNYGYTF. The CDR3 DNA reads as TGCAGCGCTGACAGGACAAATAACTATGGCTACACCTTC. The full variable domain, its missing parts supplied by reference TRBV29-1 and TRBJ1-2, is SAVISQKPSRDICQRGTSLTIQCQVDSQVTMMFWYRQQPGQSLTLIATANQGSEATYESGFVIDKFPISRPNLTFSTLTVSNMSPEDSSIYLCSADRTNNYGYTFGSGTRLTVV.